This entry lists 6 T cell receptor beta chains sequenced from one sample in a study of cytomegalovirus exposure and HLA in healthy donors. A multiplex PCR was run with 60 Vbeta primers and 13 Jbeta primers. TCRdb keeps only in-frame clones here, not all; method: immunoSEQ multiplex PCR. The sample lists around 120,000 clones; around 80% were seen once. The specimen sequenced was PBMCs. These receptors were taken from a female donor in good health and CMV-seropositive.

V gene TRBV5-6 combines with J gene TRBJ2-7; 9 bases agree with TRBD1. CDR3 size: 15 residues. CDR1 is SGHDT, CDR2 YYEEEE, per germline. The V and J ends lost 1 base and 3 bases, in that order; junction bases with no gene match: 5. This chain's CDR3 is CASSLTGQGYYEQYF. The CDR3 DNA reads TGTGCCAGCAGCTTGACGGGACAGGGCTACTACGAGCAGTACTTC.

The chain is built from TRBV9 and TRBJ1-1, with no clear D. From germline, CDR1 is SGDLS and CDR2 YYNGEE. There are 15 residues in the CDR3. With 3 bases removed from V and 1 base from J, the gap between germline ends came to 13 bases. The CDR3 reads CASSARSDPNTEAFF. In DNA, the CDR3 is TGTGCCAGCAGCGCTCGTAGCGACCCGAACACTGAAGCTTTCTTT.

V usage is TRBV4-3 and J usage is TRBJ2-5, with 7 positions matching TRBD1. V trimming: 0 bases; J trimming: 7 bases; junction bases outside the gene matches: 11. Germline loops: CDR1 LGHNA, CDR2 YSLEER. This CDR3 has 16 amino acids. The CDR3 loop is CASSQDLGTALGTQYF. The DNA for the CDR3 is TGCGCCAGCAGCCAAGATCTAGGGACAGCTCTGGGGACCCAGTACTTC.

This chain links TRBV5-1 with TRBJ1-2, with TRBD1 identical over 9 bases. J was trimmed by 5 bases and V by 4 bases; bases with no gene match: 12. Germline CDR1 is SGHRS and CDR2 is YFSETQ. This CDR3 comprises 16 residues. This CDR3 reads CASSTGDRVQRYGYTF. The DNA of the CDR3 is TGCGCCAGCAGCACCGGGGACAGGGTTCAGAGGTATGGCTACACCTTC.

J is TRBJ2-7 and V is TRBV5-1, with TRBD2 matching over 10 bases. Looked up from germline, CDR1 is SGHRS and CDR2 is YFSETQ. Losses at the gene ends were 0 bases for V and 0 bases for J; bases not matched to a gene: 3. The CDR3 loop spans 16 amino acids. Written as DNA, the CDR3 is TGCGCCAGCAGCTTGGAGGCTAGCGGGGGCTCCTACGAGCAGTACTTC. Translated: CASSLEASGGSYEQYF.

In regard to this clone: At the DNA level, this CDR3 is encoded by other sequences in the same sample as well. V gene TRBV6-5 combines with J gene TRBJ1-1, with 8 positions matching TRBD1. This CDR3 contains 14 residues. Germline V CDR1 and CDR2: MNHEY, SVGAGI. J was trimmed by 4 bases and V by 0 bases; bases with no gene match: 1. The CDR3 sequence is CASSYSGQGTEAFF. In nucleotides, the CDR3 is TGTGCCAGCAGTTACTCTGGACAGGGCACTGAAGCTTTCTTT.